The 27 T cell receptor beta chains below all came from one sample that was sequenced in a study of early T cells in non-severe SARS-CoV-2 infection. TCRdb independently ran MiXCR on the 5' RACE reads; one entry per CDR3 protein. The data show about 39,000 distinct CDR3 sequences, 4.5% to 5% seen once. Sequenced sample: whole blood. The receptor source for this set is an adult who was a healthcare worker with PCR-confirmed SARS-CoV-2 infection or an uninfected control (not recorded which).

This clonotype has a count of ten or more. The rearrangement uses TRBV5-1 and TRBJ1-3; D not certain. Trimming removed 4 bases from V and 1 base from J, with 15 bases in between. CDR3 length: 16 amino acids. Germline CDR1 SGHRS, CDR2 YFSETQ. The CDR3 sequence is CASSVTTNPSGNTIYF. CDR3 sequence (DNA): TGCGCCAGCAGCGTGACTACGAACCCATCTGGAAACACCATATATTTT.

This clonotype was detected a few times. This chain connects TRBV7-9 to TRBJ2-3; the D gene is possibly TRBD1 (5 bases). Germline CDR1 reads SEHNR; CDR2 reads FQNEAQ (reference sequence). V was shortened by 6 bases and J by 6 bases, with 16 bases between the two germline ends. The CDR3 has 14 residues. CDR3 sequence (DNA): TGTGCCAGCAGTCGAGGACAAAACACTGATACGCAGTATTTT. It yields the protein CASSRGQNTDTQYF.

As regards this clonotype: This clone may be a read error of a much larger clone one base away. The chain has TRBV29-1 and TRBJ1-3; possibly TRBD1 for D (6 bases). The V end was cut by 2 bases, the J end by 6 bases, with 11 bases between. The CDR3 is 13 residues long. In germline, CDR1 is SQVTM, CDR2 ANQGSEA. The CDR3: CSVERGLENTIYF. CDR3 bases: TGCAGCGTTGAACGGGGGCTTGAAAACACCATATATTTT. Full variable domain (outside the CDR3, taken from reference TRBV29-1 and TRBJ1-3): SAVISQKPSRDICQRGTSLTIQCQVDSQVTMMFWYRQQPGQSLTLIATANQGSEATYESGFVIDKFPISRPNLTFSTLTVSNMSPEDSSIYLCSVERGLENTIYFGEGSWLTVV.

This sequence joins TRBV12-3 or TRBV12-4 and TRBJ2-2, with 10 bases identical to TRBD1. V dropped 3 bases and J dropped 7; count of bases not matched to a gene: 8. This CDR3 is 16 amino acids long. The CDR3: CASSFSDRGRGGELFF. In nucleotides, the CDR3 is TGTGCCAGCAGTTTCTCCGACAGGGGGCGGGGCGGGGAGCTGTTTTTT.

The table lists this clonotype with a few counts. The chain employs TRBV10-3 and TRBJ1-1, with D unresolved. The CDR3 loop spans 11 amino acids. V lost 6 bases to trimming and J lost 7 bases, with 9 bases between them. CDR1 is ENHRY, CDR2 SYGVKD, per germline. The CDR3 protein is CAIRSEYEAFF. The CDR3 DNA reads TGTGCCATCAGGTCCGAGTATGAAGCTTTCTTT.

This clonotype was detected many times. V is TRBV6-6 and J is TRBJ2-1, with TRBD2 matching over 7 bases. The CDR3 length is 12 residues. The junction had 5 bases not matched to a gene; V was cut back by 11 bases and J by 4 bases. CDR1 is MNHNY and CDR2 is SVGAGI in the germline V gene (reference sequence). DNA for the CDR3: TGTGCCGCCCGGGGGGAATACAATGAGCAGTTCTTC. It yields the protein CAARGEYNEQFF.

This clonotype has only a few counts. The chain links TRBV6-2 or TRBV6-3 to TRBJ2-5, with D tentatively TRBD1 (5 bases). Trimming took 7 bases from V and 4 from J, leaving 22 bases between them. CDR3 length: 16 residues. CDR1 and CDR2 (germline): MNHEY, SVGEGT. The CDR3 sequence is CASIKRGRPEGETQYF. The CDR3 DNA reads as TGTGCCAGCATCAAAAGGGGCAGACCAGAAGGAGAGACCCAGTACTTC.

V usage is TRBV20-1 and J usage is TRBJ1-3; 8 bases align to TRBD1. This CDR3 is built from 15 residues. V dropped 5 bases and J dropped 4; count of bases not matched to a gene: 10. Germline loops: CDR1 DFQATT, CDR2 SNEGSKA (reference sequence). The CDR3: CSAAGQGLKGNTIYF. The CDR3 nucleotides read TGCAGTGCTGCAGGACAGGGTCTAAAGGGAAACACCATATATTTT.

This clonotype has at least ten counts. V and J are TRBV6-6 and TRBJ2-2, with 7 bases that match TRBD1. The CDR3 consists of 14 residues. Germline CDR1 reads MNHNY; CDR2 reads SVGAGI (reference sequence). V dropped 7 bases and J dropped 5; count of bases not matched to a gene: 7. The CDR3 bases are TGTGCCAGCAATAACAGGGGCCATACCGGGGAGCTGTTTTTT. This gives the protein CASNNRGHTGELFF.

The CDR3 sequence: CASRPGQGNSYEQYF. The CDR3 DNA reads as TGTGCCAGCAGGCCGGGACAGGGCAACTCCTACGAGCAGTACTTC. The chain is built from TRBV7-2 and TRBJ2-7; 9 nucleotides align to TRBD1. Looked up from germline, CDR1 is SGHTA and CDR2 is FQGNSA. J was trimmed by 0 bases and V by 6 bases; bases with no gene match: 6. CDR3 size: 15 residues.

The chain recombines TRBV10-3 with TRBJ2-7; D perhaps matches TRBD1 (5 bases). In germline, CDR1 is ENHRY, CDR2 SYGVKD. The CDR3 is made up of 15 amino acids. The V end lost 4 bases, the J end lost 0 bases, and 13 bases lay between the germline ends. As DNA, the CDR3 is TGTGCCATCAGTGGGAAGGGGCGAGACTCCTACGAGCAGTACTTC. Protein: CAISGKGRDSYEQYF.

By share, this clonotype ranks as medium-sized. The chain carries TRBV28 and TRBJ2-3, with 10 nucleotides matching TRBD2. Unmatched junction bases numbered 10, after V lost 5 bases and J lost 2 bases. CDR3 length: 17 residues. Germline values: CDR1 MDHEN, CDR2 SYDVKM. CDR3: CASSTDIGLADTDTQYF. CDR3 bases: TGTGCCAGCAGTACCGATATCGGACTAGCGGACACAGATACGCAGTATTTT. Based on the CDR3 plus reference TRBV28 and TRBJ2-3, the full variable domain is DVKVTQSSRYLVKRTGEKVFLECVQDMDHENMFWYRQDPGLGLRLIYFSYDVKMKEKGDIPEGYSVSREKKERFSLILESASTNQTSMYLCASSTDIGLADTDTQYFGPGTRLTVL.

This clonotype was detected only a few times. V gene TRBV11-2 combines with J gene TRBJ2-3; 7 nucleotides agree with TRBD1. V was pared by 5 bases and J by 3 bases, with 11 bases of the junction left unmatched. This CDR3 comprises 16 residues. CDR1 and CDR2 (germline): SGHAT, FQNNGV. The CDR3 DNA sequence: TGTGCCAGCAGCAGAGGGACAGTGCTTGCAACAGATACGCAGTATTTT. Protein: CASSRGTVLATDTQYF.

The V gene is TRBV14, the J gene TRBJ1-1; D is uncertain. Germline loops: CDR1 SGHDN, CDR2 FVKESK. CDR3 length: 14 residues. V lost 1 base and J 14 bases, leaving 20 bases between the germline ends. The CDR3 here is CASSQGLQISNSFF. Written as DNA, the CDR3 is TGTGCCAGCAGCCAAGGGTTGCAAATCTCGAACTCCTTCTTT.

This clonotype occurred a few times. The chain is built from TRBV24-1 and TRBJ2-3; the match to TRBD2 covers 7 bases. The germline CDR1 and CDR2 sequences are KGHDR and SFDVKD. Trimming cost V 3 bases and J 4 bases; bases outside gene matches: 9. The CDR3 length is 16 residues. The CDR3 region has the DNA TGTGCCACCAGTGATGCAGAGCGGGGAGGCCCAGATACGCAGTATTTT. Translated, it gives CATSDAERGGPDTQYF.

This clonotype was found many times. V gene TRBV6-1 combines with J gene TRBJ2-7; D is undetermined. Germline CDR1 MNHNS, CDR2 SASEGT. There are 14 residues in the CDR3. Trimming took 5 bases from V and 3 from J, leaving 14 bases between them. DNA of the CDR3: TGTGCCAGCAGTCATGACACGGGTCTCTACGAGCAGTACTTC. Protein product: CASSHDTGLYEQYF.

This clonotype was observed many times. The CDR3 reads CASSLGTVLGETQYF. The CDR3 bases are TGTGCCAGCAGCTTAGGGACAGTGCTGGGGGAGACCCAGTACTTC. The V gene is TRBV7-9, the J gene TRBJ2-5, with TRBD1 as a possible D gene (6 bases). Germline assignment: CDR1 SEHNR and CDR2 FQNEAQ (reference sequence). The germline V and J ends were trimmed by 1 base and 5 bases, with 14 bases remaining between them. The CDR3 loop spans 15 amino acids.

This clonotype occurred many times. The chain links TRBV7-6 to TRBJ2-5; 11 nucleotides line up with TRBD2. Germline V gene lookup returns CDR1 SGHVS and CDR2 FNYEAQ. The CDR3 length is 17 residues. The trim removed 5 bases at V and 5 bases at J, leaving 13 bases unmatched. CDR3 DNA sequence: TGTGCCAGCAGCCACAACCGGGGTAGCGGGGGGGCGGAGACCCAGTACTTC. Translation gives CASSHNRGSGGAETQYF.

The sample holds a few counts of this clonotype. The gene calls are TRBV27 and TRBJ2-7; D perhaps matches TRBD1 (6 bases). This CDR3 is 16 amino acids long. Germline CDR1 is MNHEY and CDR2 is SMNVEV (reference sequence). With 5 bases removed from V and 2 bases from J, the gap between germline ends came to 19 bases. CDR3 region: CASSVSRTVGTYEQYF. In DNA form, the CDR3 reads TGTGCCAGCAGTGTCAGTCGGACAGTAGGGACCTACGAGCAGTACTTC.

Relative to its sample, this clonotype is medium-sized. The chain is built from TRBV14 and TRBJ2-2, with 10 bases aligning to TRBD2. J gave up 1 base and V 2 bases, and 1 base lay outside the gene matches. CDR3 length: 16 amino acids. In germline, CDR1 is SGHDN, CDR2 FVKESK. CDR3 amino acids: CASSQWTSGNTGELFF. CDR3 DNA sequence: TGTGCCAGCAGCCAATGGACTAGCGGGAACACCGGGGAGCTGTTTTTT.

This clonotype showed up many times. The genes are TRBV24-1 and TRBJ2-3; D might be TRBD1 (5 bases). CDR1 and CDR2 (germline): KGHDR, SFDVKD. The CDR3 runs 12 residues. V was pared by 12 bases and J by 2 bases, with 11 bases between. CDR3 sequence: CAAGKDTDTQYF. CDR3 coding DNA: TGTGCCGCAGGGAAAGACACAGATACGCAGTATTTT.

This clonotype qualifies as medium-sized. The chain links TRBV7-2 to TRBJ2-1; 9 bases line up with TRBD2. Unmatched junction bases numbered 5, after V lost 5 bases and J lost 3 bases. The CDR3 consists of 15 residues. The germline V gene encodes CDR1 SGHTA and CDR2 FQGNSA. The CDR3: CASSPGTSNYNEQFF. For the CDR3, the DNA is TGTGCCAGCAGCCCAGGGACTAGCAACTACAATGAGCAGTTCTTC.

This clonotype turned up a few times. This chain uses TRBV2 with TRBJ2-1; the D call may be TRBD1 or TRBD2 (5 bases each). Germline V gene lookup returns CDR1 SNHLY and CDR2 FYNNEI. V lost 5 bases and J lost 2, with 10 bases in between. CDR3 length: 14 amino acids. The CDR3 DNA reads as TGTGCCAGCAGTCGGGACCCAGCCTACAATGAGCAGTTCTTC. It yields the protein CASSRDPAYNEQFF.

This clonotype was counted ten times or more. The chain recombines TRBV18 with TRBJ2-4; D unresolved. With 1 base removed from V and 5 bases from J, the gap between germline ends came to 12 bases. This CDR3 region has 15 residues. The germline CDR1 and CDR2 sequences are KGHSH and LQKENI. CDR3 nucleotide sequence: TGTGCCAGCTCACCACAGGAGATGGAAGAAAACATTCAGTACTTC. Its translation is CASSPQEMEENIQYF.

This clonotype appeared a few times. The V call is TRBV12-3 or TRBV12-4, the J call TRBJ1-2, with 7 bases matching TRBD1. V shed 8 bases and J 0 bases; nucleotides not matched to a gene: 9. The CDR3 has 15 residues. The CDR3 reads CASRAGGTANYGYTF. For the CDR3, the DNA is TGTGCCAGCCGTGCGGGGGGGACAGCTAACTATGGCTACACCTTC.

The V and J genes are TRBV30 and TRBJ2-1, with TRBD2 matching 10 bases. The CDR3 consists of 15 residues. V shed 1 base and J 10 bases; nucleotides not matched to a gene: 10. CDR1 and CDR2 (germline): GTSNPN, SVGIG (reference sequence). The CDR3 DNA follows: TGTGCCTGGAGTGACAGCGGGGGGGCCTCTCACGAGCAGTTCTTC. It codes for CAWSDSGGASHEQFF.

This chain joins TRBV11-2 and TRBJ1-4; TRBD1 matches at 10 bases. Germline-derived CDR1 and CDR2 are SGHAT and FQNNGV. V shed 5 bases, J shed 5 bases, and the junction held 5 bases outside the gene matches. The CDR3 is made up of 15 amino acids. The CDR3 here is CASSTRTGGNEKLFF. CDR3 DNA sequence: TGTGCCAGCAGCACCCGGACAGGGGGAAATGAAAAACTGTTTTTT.